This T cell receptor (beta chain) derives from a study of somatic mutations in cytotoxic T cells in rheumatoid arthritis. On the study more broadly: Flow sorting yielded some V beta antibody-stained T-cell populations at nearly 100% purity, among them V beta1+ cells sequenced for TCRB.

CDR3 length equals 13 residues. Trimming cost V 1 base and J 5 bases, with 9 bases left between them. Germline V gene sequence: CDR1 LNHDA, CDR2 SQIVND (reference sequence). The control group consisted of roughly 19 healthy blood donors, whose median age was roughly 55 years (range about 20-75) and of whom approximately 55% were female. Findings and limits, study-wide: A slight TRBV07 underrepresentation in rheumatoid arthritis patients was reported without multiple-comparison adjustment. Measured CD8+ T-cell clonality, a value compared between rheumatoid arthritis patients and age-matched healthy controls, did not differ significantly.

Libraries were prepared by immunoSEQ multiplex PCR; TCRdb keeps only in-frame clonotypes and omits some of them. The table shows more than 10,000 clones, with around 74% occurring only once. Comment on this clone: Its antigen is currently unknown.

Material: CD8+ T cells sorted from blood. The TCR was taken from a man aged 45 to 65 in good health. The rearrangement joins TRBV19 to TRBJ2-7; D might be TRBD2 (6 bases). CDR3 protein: CASSIGRGNEQYF. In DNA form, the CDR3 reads TGTGCCAGTAGTATAGGGAGGGGCAACGAGCAGTACTTC.